This TCR beta chain was sequenced for a study of blood T cell repertoires in COVID-19. How the authors handled the data: Amplified reference gene primers provided the basis for estimating nucleated cell counts. Assay used: immunoSEQ multiplex PCR; TCRdb lists only in-frame clones, some missing. D and trimming were read from the DNA, whereas the V and J calls and clone size are those reported in that table. The repertoire holds over 250,000 clones, with about nine tenths as singletons. This CDR3 contains 15 residues. This chain connects TRBV21-1 to TRBJ1-5. TRBV21-1 is tagged as a pseudogene. Sequenced: peripheral blood. The TCR sequence derives from a man between 60 and 75 years old who had recovered from COVID-19. CDR3 sequence reads: CASSNRGWGNQPQHF. The CDR3 bases are TGTGCCAGCAGCAACCGGGGTTGGGGCAATCAGCCCCAGCATTTT.